These 31 T cell receptor beta chains originate from one sample sequenced in a study of blood T cells in healthy people across ages. Through a sample-barcoded 5' primer and a J-beta primer mix, a second PCR was run for about 6 to 11 cycles. TCRdb recomputed calls from the 5' RACE reads with MiXCR, one row per CDR3 protein. The data show around 620,000 distinct CDR3 sequences, 25% to 30% seen once. Sequenced sample: blood. The receptors here all came from a woman aged 70 to 79 in good health.

The chain joins TRBV11-1 to TRBJ2-2; TRBD2 matches 9 bases. The CDR3 has 15 amino acids. V gave up 5 bases and J gave up 6 bases; unmatched junction bases: 7. CDR1 is SGHAT, CDR2 FQDESV, per germline (reference sequence). The CDR3 spells CASSKLAGFPGELFF. The CDR3 bases are TGTGCCAGCAGCAAACTAGCGGGTTTTCCCGGGGAGCTGTTTTTT.

This clonotype was counted once. The V and J genes are TRBV5-1 and TRBJ2-5; a weak D match, TRBD2 (6 bases). This CDR3 region has 15 residues. The V and J ends lost 1 base and 1 base respectively, with 11 bases between them. Germline values: CDR1 SGHRS, CDR2 YFSETQ. The CDR3, as DNA: TGCGCCAGCAGCTTGCGAGAGCGGGTCCAAGAGACCCAGTACTTC. It is translated as CASSLRERVQETQYF. Filled out from reference TRBV5-1 and TRBJ2-5, the complete variable domain reads KAGVTQTPRYLIKTRGQQVTLSCSPISGHRSVSWYQQTPGQGLQFLFEYFSETQRNKGNFPGRFSGRQFSNSRSEMNVSTLELGDSALYLCASSLRERVQETQYFGPGTRLLVL.

This clonotype was seen more than once but under ten times. The chain is built from TRBV12-3 or TRBV12-4 and TRBJ1-1; D gene uncertain. The V gene lost 2 bases and the J gene lost 4 bases, with 11 bases spanning the gap. The length of the CDR3 is 14 residues. This CDR3 is CASSLSPGVTEAFF. The CDR3 nucleotides are TGTGCCAGCAGTTTAAGTCCCGGGGTCACTGAAGCTTTCTTT.

This clonotype was observed a few times. This chain uses TRBV11-3 with TRBJ2-5, with D uncertain. Judging by the DNA end, TRBJ2-1 fits better; the J call may be wrong. The CDR3 totals 15 residues. Germline-derived CDR1 and CDR2 are SGHNT and YENEEA. CDR3 residues: CASTPASGPNDEQFF. Written as DNA, the CDR3 is TGTGCCAGCACCCCCGCATCCGGCCCGAACGATGAGCAGTTCTTC.

This clonotype was seen a handful of times. One end of the junction does not line up with germline, which may come from a read error. The chain is built from TRBV10-3 and TRBJ2-5; TRBD1 agrees at 10 bases. CDR1 and CDR2 from the germline V gene are ENHRY and SYGVKD. The CDR3 is 16 residues long. This chain's CDR3 is CAISEPGTGDQETQYF. As DNA, the CDR3 is TGCGCCATCAGTGAGCCCGGGACAGGGGACCAAGAGACCCAGTACTTC.

Worth noting for this clonotype: At one boundary the junction diverges from the germline segment, which might be a read error. The gene calls are TRBV27 and TRBJ1-5; D is ambiguous. The CDR3 is 14 amino acids. In germline, CDR1 is MNHEY, CDR2 SMNVEV (reference sequence). The DNA for the CDR3 is TGTGCCAGCAGTTTCGGGCAGAGCAATCAGCCCCGGCATTTT. As protein: CASSFGQSNQPRHF.

This clonotype was detected a few times. V usage is TRBV6-1 and J usage is TRBJ1-2; D remains ambiguous. CDR3 length equals 12 residues. Germline V gives CDR1 MNHNS, CDR2 SASEGT. V lost 4 bases, J lost 4 bases, and 7 bases lay in between. This CDR3 is CASSGSSYGYTF. The CDR3 bases are TGTGCCAGCAGTGGAAGCAGCTATGGCTACACCTTC.

This clonotype was observed many times. Since a much larger clone is just one base distant, this may be a read error. This chain uses TRBV7-2 with TRBJ2-5; D call uncertain. The CDR3 consists of 13 residues. CDR1 and CDR2 from the germline V gene are SGHTA and FQGNSA. The CDR3 DNA sequence: TGTGCCAGCAGCTTAAGCCTCGGCGAGACCCAGTGCTTC. Amino acids: CASSLSLGETQCF.

This chain uses TRBV4-1 with TRBJ2-5; D is uncertain. Germline V gene lookup returns CDR1 MGHRA and CDR2 YSYEKL. This CDR3 region has 12 residues. V lost 0 bases and J 10 bases, leaving 9 bases between the germline ends. The CDR3 sequence is CASSQDNSFQYF. The DNA for the CDR3 is TGCGCCAGCAGCCAAGATAACTCCTTCCAGTACTTC.

J is TRBJ2-5 and V is TRBV7-9; no clear D. Germline assignment: CDR1 SEHNR and CDR2 FQNEAQ (reference sequence). Trimming pared 2 bases from V and 11 bases from J, leaving 9 bases between. This CDR3 spans 11 amino acids. The CDR3 sequence: CASSLKGQQYF. The DNA of the CDR3 is TGTGCCAGCAGCTTAAAGGGTCAGCAGTACTTC.

This clonotype has a handful of counts. The chain recombines TRBV27 with TRBJ1-3; possibly TRBD1 for D (6 bases). The CDR3 sequence is 19 residues long. Germline V gives CDR1 MNHEY, CDR2 SMNVEV (reference sequence). Trimming cost V 2 bases and J 1 base, with 21 bases left between them. The CDR3 loop is CASSLRGGPTLASGNTIYF. In DNA form, the CDR3 reads TGTGCCAGCAGTTTACGAGGGGGTCCCACCCTCGCGTCTGGAAACACCATATATTTT.

The chain is built from TRBV12-3 or TRBV12-4 and TRBJ2-3; unclear D gene. Trimming removed 2 bases from V and 4 bases from J, with 7 bases in between. This CDR3 has 13 residues. The CDR3 sequence: CASSLIGPDTQYF. The CDR3 coding sequence is TGTGCCAGCAGTTTAATTGGCCCAGATACGCAGTATTTT.

The chain uses TRBV15 and TRBJ1-2; no firm D call. With 0 bases removed from V and 3 bases from J, the gap between germline ends came to 8 bases. The CDR3 covers 14 residues. CDR1 and CDR2 (germline): LNHNV, YYDKDF (reference sequence). The CDR3 nucleotides are TGTGCCACCAGCAGAGAGGGCGGGGACTATGGCTACACCTTC. Amino acid sequence: CATSREGGDYGYTF.

The rearrangement uses TRBV7-2 and TRBJ2-3, with 11 bases identical to TRBD2. V gave up 7 bases and J gave up 4 bases; unmatched junction bases: 4. Germline values: CDR1 SGHTA, CDR2 FQGNSA. The CDR3 is 14 amino acids. CDR3 DNA sequence: TGTGCCAGCACGGGACTAGCGGCCCCAGATACGCAGTATTTT. Its protein is CASTGLAAPDTQYF.

The chain joins TRBV5-1 to TRBJ1-2; 11 bases line up with TRBD1. CDR3 length equals 19 residues. The germline V gene has CDR1 SGHRS and CDR2 YFSETQ. V gave up 2 bases and J gave up 0 bases; unmatched junction bases: 12. CDR3 nucleotides: TGCGCCAGCAGCTTCGGCCGAGGGACAGGGGGAACGGCTAACTATGGCTACACCTTC. Amino acid sequence: CASSFGRGTGGTANYGYTF. The entire variable domain, with the rest obtained from reference TRBV5-1 and TRBJ1-2, is as follows: KAGVTQTPRYLIKTRGQQVTLSCSPISGHRSVSWYQQTPGQGLQFLFEYFSETQRNKGNFPGRFSGRQFSNSRSEMNVSTLELGDSALYLCASSFGRGTGGTANYGYTFGSGTRLTVV.

The DNA of the CDR3 is TGTGCCAGCAGCCTGGGTTGGGGCAGGGAACGAAGCGAGACCCAGTACTTC. Translating it yields CASSLGWGRERSETQYF. The chain recombines TRBV14 with TRBJ2-5; tentatively, D is TRBD1 (5 bases). The length of the CDR3 is 17 residues. In germline, CDR1 is SGHDN, CDR2 FVKESK. The germline V and J ends were trimmed by 4 bases and 5 bases, with 23 bases remaining between them.

CDR3 nucleotide sequence: TGTGCCAGCAGAACTCCAGGGGGCGGCACTGAAGCTTTCTTT. Protein sequence: CASRTPGGGTEAFF. The chain couples TRBV12-3 or TRBV12-4 to TRBJ1-1; TRBD1 matches 8 bases. Germline trimming cut 6 bases from V and 4 bases from J; bases unmatched to any gene: 7. The CDR3 runs to 14 residues.

V usage is TRBV5-1 and J usage is TRBJ1-3, with D possibly TRBD1 on 6 matching bases. The germline V and J ends were trimmed by 0 bases and 4 bases, with 11 bases remaining between them. Per the germline V gene, CDR1 is SGHRS and CDR2 is YFSETQ. The CDR3 has 15 residues. CDR3 in amino acids: CASSLGGGLGNTIYF. DNA of the CDR3: TGCGCCAGCAGCTTGGGAGGGGGTCTCGGAAACACCATATATTTT.

As regards this clonotype: One junction end disagrees with the germline gene, perhaps due to a read error. The chain employs TRBV29-1 and TRBJ1-2, with D possibly being TRBD1 (5 bases). Germline CDR1 and CDR2: SQVTM and ANQGSEA. There are 12 residues in the CDR3. The CDR3 DNA follows: TGCAGCGTTGAAGATAGGGGCTATGACTACACCTTC. Residues: CSVEDRGYDYTF.

This chain joins TRBV28 and TRBJ2-6; the D call may be TRBD1 or TRBD2 (5 bases each). The CDR3 has 18 amino acids. V was cut by 6 bases and J by 2 bases, with 20 bases left in between. Per germline, CDR1 MDHEN and CDR2 SYDVKM. The CDR3 loop reads CASRAQGVLFPGANVLTF. Here the CDR3 DNA reads TGTGCCAGCAGGGCCCAGGGAGTTCTTTTCCCTGGGGCCAACGTCCTGACTTTC.

The V and J genes are TRBV18 and TRBJ1-2; 7 nucleotides match TRBD1. CDR1 and CDR2 from the germline V gene are KGHSH and LQKENI. CDR3 length equals 13 residues. V was pared by 1 base and J by 5 bases, with 1 base of the junction left unmatched. CDR3 bases: TGTGCCAGCTCACCACAGGGACAGTATGGCTACACCTTC. Translated: CASSPQGQYGYTF. The complete variable domain, with remaining parts taken from reference TRBV18 and TRBJ1-2, reads NAGVMQNPRHLVRRRGQEARLRCSPMKGHSHVYWYRQLPEEGLKFMVYLQKENIIDESGMPKERFSAEFPKEGPSILRIQQVVRGDSAAYFCASSPQGQYGYTFGSGTRLTVV.

The CDR3 nucleotides are TGCAGCGTCGCTCCCGGGACAGGGACGGGCTATGGCTACACCTTC. Translated, it gives CSVAPGTGTGYGYTF. The gene calls are TRBV29-1 and TRBJ1-2; 9 bases align to TRBD1. The CDR3 spans 15 residues. From germline, CDR1 is SQVTM and CDR2 ANQGSEA. V shed 6 bases and J 4 bases; nucleotides not matched to a gene: 12.

This clonotype occurred a few times. The chain recombines TRBV3-1 with TRBJ2-5; 10 positions agree with TRBD2. The J call is doubtful: the DNA matches TRBJ2-1 better. Germline V gene data show CDR1 as LGHDT and CDR2 as YNNKEL (reference sequence). There are 16 residues in the CDR3. The CDR3, as DNA: TGTGCCAGCAGCCAAAGGTCGAGCGGGAGGGGCGATGAGCAGTTCTTC. It specifies CASSQRSSGRGDEQFF.

The chain links TRBV28 to TRBJ2-1; D unresolved. The J call may be faulty, since TRBJ2-7 better matches the DNA end. The germline gives CDR1 MDHEN, CDR2 SYDVKM. This CDR3 region has 11 residues. CDR3 protein: CASSLTESQYF. As DNA, the CDR3 is TGTGCCAGCAGTTTGACCGAATCGCAGTACTTC.

J is TRBJ2-5 and V is TRBV29-1, with 9 bases that match TRBD2. CDR3 length equals 15 residues. Germline V CDR1 and CDR2: SQVTM, ANQGSEA. V lost 3 bases, J lost 2 bases, and 7 bases stayed unmatched. CDR3 region: CSVESSGGLQETQYF. The CDR3 region has the DNA TGCAGCGTTGAGTCGAGCGGGGGGTTGCAAGAGACCCAGTACTTC.

The chain is built from TRBV7-6 and TRBJ2-3, with 7 bases aligning to TRBD1. The germline gives CDR1 SGHVS, CDR2 FNYEAQ. The CDR3 sequence is 15 residues long. V was clipped by 1 base and J by 3 bases; unmatched bases: 4. CDR3 sequence: CASSLERGRTDTQYF. CDR3 in DNA: TGTGCCAGCAGCTTAGAGAGGGGGCGAACAGATACGCAGTATTTT.

This clonotype was counted only a few times. The chain recombines TRBV7-8 with TRBJ1-2; no clear D. Germline CDR1 reads SGHVS; CDR2 reads FQNEAQ. This CDR3 contains 13 residues. Trimming left V 6 bases short and J 5 bases short, with 13 bases between. CDR3 loop: CASSQESWYGYTF. Written as DNA, the CDR3 is TGTGCCAGCAGTCAGGAAAGTTGGTATGGCTACACCTTC.

The V call is TRBV4-3, the J call TRBJ2-3; D may match TRBD1 or TRBD2 (7 bases each). CDR1 and CDR2 from the germline V gene are LGHNA and YSLEER. The CDR3 loop spans 14 amino acids. V dropped 3 bases and J dropped 4 bases, with 11 bases sitting between them. CDR3 loop: CASSQQGGADTQYF. CDR3 in DNA: TGCGCCAGCAGCCAGCAGGGGGGGGCAGATACGCAGTATTTT.

The chain combines TRBV6-6 with TRBJ2-7; D perhaps matches TRBD2 (6 bases). Germline loops: CDR1 MNHNY, CDR2 SVGAGI (reference sequence). The V end was cut by 5 bases, the J end by 4 bases, with 9 bases between. CDR3 length equals 12 residues. DNA of the CDR3: TGTGCCAGCAGTCGGCGGGAATACGAGCAGTACTTC. Residues: CASSRREYEQYF.

On this clonotype: With a much larger clone just one base away, this may be a read error. V gene TRBV20-1 combines with J gene TRBJ2-7; the match to TRBD2 covers 11 bases. The trim removed 0 bases at V and 2 bases at J, leaving 6 bases unmatched. The V gene's germline CDR1 is DFQATT and CDR2 SNEGSKA (reference sequence). The CDR3 sequence is 16 residues long. In DNA, the CDR3 is TGCAGTGCTAGAGACCCAATTAGCGGGGGGGCCTACGAGCAGTACTTC. This codes for CSARDPISGGAYEQYF.

This clonotype was detected only a few times. The V and J genes are TRBV5-1 and TRBJ2-1; a weak D match, TRBD2 (6 bases). CDR3 length: 15 residues. V lost 0 bases, J lost 5 bases, and 12 bases lay in between. CDR1 and CDR2 (germline): SGHRS, YFSETQ. The CDR3 reads CASSLVRDDNNEQFF. The CDR3 DNA reads as TGCGCCAGCAGCTTGGTGCGGGACGACAACAATGAGCAGTTCTTC.